A selection of T cell receptor beta chains follows, all from one sample in a study of blood T cell repertoires in COVID-19. Libraries were prepared by immunoSEQ multiplex PCR; TCRdb keeps only in-frame clonotypes and omits some of them. The table has under 300,000 clones, 88% seen once. Sequencing was carried out using peripheral blood. These TCRs come from a woman between 35 and 50 years old who had recovered from COVID-19. The CDR3 runs from the conserved cysteine through the conserved F or W. The order of the fields is D gene, CDR3 length, clone size, V gene, J gene, CDR3 protein, CDR3 DNA. A D gene is named only where the DNA matches it firmly. A row's size may be missing; if present it is once, few, many or a size class.

>TRBD2|16|NA|TRBV13|TRBJ2-7
CASSLVGSGRVGEQYF
TGTGCCAGCAGCTTAGTCGGTAGCGGGAGGGTGGGTGAGCAGTACTTC
>TRBD1|15|NA|TRBV28|TRBJ1-6
CASSPRDRANSPLHF
TGTGCCAGCAGTCCACGGGACAGGGCGAATTCACCCCTCCACTTT
>NA|11|NA|TRBV5-1|TRBJ2-5
CASSLRETQYF
TGCGCCAGCAGCTTGCGGGAGACCCAGTACTTC
>TRBD2|15|NA|TRBV4-2|TRBJ2-2
CASSQGAGDTGELFF
TGTGCCAGCAGCCAAGGGGCGGGGGACACCGGGGAGCTGTTTTTT
>NA|18|NA|TRBV3-1/TRBV3-2|TRBJ1-3
CASSQEGAVRTSGNTIYF
TGTGCCAGCAGCCAAGAAGGGGCGGTCCGGACCTCTGGAAACACCATATATTTT
>NA|13|NA|TRBV29-1|TRBJ1-3
CSVSRGVGNTIYF
TGCAGCGTTTCCCGAGGCGTGGGAAACACCATATATTTT
>TRBD2|16|NA|TRBV4-2|TRBJ2-2
CASSQEGPGGTGELFF
TGTGCCAGCAGCCAAGAGGGGCCGGGGGGGACCGGGGAGCTGTTTTTT
>NA|14|NA|TRBV5-1|TRBJ1-5
CASSPGGLDQPQHF
TGCGCCAGCAGCCCTGGCGGGCTAGATCAGCCCCAGCATTTT
>TRBD1|17|NA|TRBV5-4|TRBJ1-3
CASSLGGTGNSGNTIYF
TGTGCCAGCAGCTTGGGCGGGACAGGGAACTCTGGAAACACCATATATTTT
>NA|15|NA|TRBV24-1|TRBJ2-3
CATSRGGGPTDTQYF
TGTGCCACCAGTAGGGGAGGAGGCCCCACAGATACGCAGTATTTT
>TRBD1|14|once|TRBV7-9|TRBJ1-1
CASSLGTVNTEAFF
TGTGCCAGCAGCTTGGGGACAGTGAACACTGAAGCTTTCTTT
>NA|17|NA|TRBV23-1|TRBJ1-3
CASSQSSRASSGNTIYF
TGCGCCAGCAGTCAATCGAGCAGGGCGAGCTCTGGAAACACCATATATTTT
>NA|19|NA|TRBV4-2|TRBJ1-1
CASSQDLLGGGRRDTEAFF
TGTGCCAGCAGCCAAGATCTTTTGGGCGGGGGGCGCCGGGACACTGAAGCTTTCTTT